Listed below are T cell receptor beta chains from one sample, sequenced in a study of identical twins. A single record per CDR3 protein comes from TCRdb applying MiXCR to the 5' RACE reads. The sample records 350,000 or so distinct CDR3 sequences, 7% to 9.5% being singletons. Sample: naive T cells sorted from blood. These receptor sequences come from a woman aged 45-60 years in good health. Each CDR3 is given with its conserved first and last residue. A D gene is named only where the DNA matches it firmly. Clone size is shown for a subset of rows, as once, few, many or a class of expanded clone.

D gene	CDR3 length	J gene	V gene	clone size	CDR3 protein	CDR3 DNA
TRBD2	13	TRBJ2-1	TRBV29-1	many	CSVKAGLENEQFF	TGCAGCGTTAAAGCAGGACTAGAAAATGAGCAGTTCTTC
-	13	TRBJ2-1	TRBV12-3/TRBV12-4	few	CASTLTEYNEQFF	TGTGCCAGCACTCTGACAGAGTACAATGAGCAGTTCTTC
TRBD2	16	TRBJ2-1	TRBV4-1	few	CASSQVVSGRYYEQFF	TGCGCCAGCAGCCAAGTAGTTAGCGGGAGGTATTATGAGCAGTTCTTC
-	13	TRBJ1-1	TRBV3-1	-	CASSQGLKTEAFF	TGTGCCAGCAGCCAGGGGTTAAAAACTGAAGCTTTCTTT
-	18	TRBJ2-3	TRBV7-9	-	CASSPGVARTTSTDTQYF	TGTGCCAGCAGCCCCGGGGTCGCTAGGACCACTAGCACAGATACGCAGTATTTT
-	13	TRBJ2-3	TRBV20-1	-	CSARVRRTDTQYF	TGCAGTGCTAGAGTCCGCAGGACAGATACGCAGTATTTT
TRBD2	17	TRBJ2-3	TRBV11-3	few	CASSFTIAGPSTDTQYF	TGTGCCAGCAGCTTTACAATAGCGGGACCTAGCACAGATACGCAGTATTTT
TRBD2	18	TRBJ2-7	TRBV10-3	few	CAIRRLAGGEANFDEQYF	TGTGCCATCAGGAGGCTAGCGGGAGGTGAAGCCAACTTCGACGAGCAGTACTTC
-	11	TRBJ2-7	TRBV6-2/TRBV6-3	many	CASSGYYEQYF	TGTGCCAGCAGTGGTTACTACGAGCAGTACTTC
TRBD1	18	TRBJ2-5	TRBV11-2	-	CASSYRTGLWQVQETQYF	TGTGCCAGCAGCTACCGGACAGGGTTGTGGCAAGTGCAAGAGACCCAGTACTTC